The 25 T cell receptor beta chains listed next were all sequenced from one sample in a study of T-cell memory formation after mild COVID-19. TCRdb used MiXCR to reprocess the 5' RACE reads, holding one entry per CDR3 protein. Of 250,000 to 350,000 distinct CDR3 sequences listed, less than 20% are singletons. Material for sequencing was PBMCs or a T cell subset sorted from them (not recorded which). These receptors were collected from a man younger than 30 who had mild COVID-19 (a few samples of this study predate the infection). Cell type and time point are not known.

This clonotype was seen a handful of times. This sequence joins TRBV20-1 and TRBJ2-6; D is ambiguous. Germline-derived CDR1 and CDR2 are DFQATT and SNEGSKA (reference sequence). This CDR3 has 14 amino acids. Trimming removed 0 bases at V and 11 bases at J, with 14 bases between. CDR3 sequence: CSARDQSSSDVLTF. CDR3 coding DNA: TGCAGTGCTAGAGATCAGAGCTCATCGGACGTCCTGACTTTC.

This clonotype showed up just a few times. V gene TRBV18 combines with J gene TRBJ2-3; tentative D call: TRBD2 (5 bases). The CDR3 is 13 amino acids. In germline, CDR1 is KGHSH, CDR2 LQKENI. V gave up 3 bases and J gave up 5 bases, with 9 bases separating them. This chain's CDR3 is CASSPRGRDTQYF. CDR3 DNA: TGTGCCAGCTCACCCCGTGGGAGAGATACGCAGTATTTT.

J is TRBJ1-2 and V is TRBV4-3; TRBD1 matches 7 bases. Germline CDR1 is LGHNA and CDR2 is YSLEER. V shed 0 bases and J 6 bases; nucleotides not matched to a gene: 4. The CDR3 runs 14 residues. This CDR3 is CASSQDHRGDGYTF. As DNA, the CDR3 is TGCGCCAGCAGCCAAGATCACAGGGGAGATGGCTACACCTTC.

The chain uses TRBV7-9 and TRBJ2-1; 7 bases are shared with TRBD1. With V trimmed by 4 bases and J by 10 bases, 10 bases remained unmatched. Per the germline V gene, CDR1 is SEHNR and CDR2 is FQNEAQ (reference sequence). CDR3 size: 14 residues. CDR3 amino acids: CASSSQGVLSEQFF. The CDR3 nucleotides read TGTGCCAGCAGCTCCCAGGGGGTTCTCAGCGAGCAGTTCTTC.

The rearrangement joins TRBV7-3 to TRBJ1-1; no definite D call. The CDR3 has 15 residues. Germline V gene data show CDR1 as SGHTA and CDR2 as FQGTGA. Between the trimmed V and J ends, which lost 1 base and 1 base, there was a span of 10 bases. This CDR3 reads CASSLMRAGNTEAFF. CDR3 nucleotide sequence: TGTGCCAGCAGCTTAATGAGGGCGGGGAACACTGAAGCTTTCTTT.

The CDR3 DNA is TGCAGTGCCCCCCCGCCGTCTGGGGCCAACGTCCTGACTTTC. Translating gives CSAPPPSGANVLTF. This chain uses TRBV20-1 with TRBJ2-6, with D unresolved. The CDR3 runs 14 residues. V was clipped by 6 bases and J by 1 base, with 10 bases between them. The V gene's germline CDR1 is DFQATT and CDR2 SNEGSKA (reference sequence).

The count of this clonotype is one. CDR3 bases: TGTGCCAGCAGCTTAGCGCACAGGGCGGATGGCTACACCTTC. Protein product: CASSLAHRADGYTF. The chain is built from TRBV7-9 and TRBJ1-2, with D perhaps TRBD1 (6 bases). The ends were cut back, 0 bases at V and 6 bases at J, with 11 bases in the middle. The CDR3 totals 14 residues. CDR1 and CDR2 (germline): SEHNR, FQNEAQ (reference sequence).

CDR3 bases: TGTGCCAGCAGCCAATTAGAACGGGAAACTAATGAAAAACTGTTTTTT. This encodes CASSQLERETNEKLFF. V usage is TRBV4-2 and J usage is TRBJ1-4, with unresolved D. Germline-derived CDR1 and CDR2 are LGHNA and YNFKEQ. Between the trimmed V and J ends, which lost 2 bases and 1 base, there was a span of 11 bases. The CDR3 has 16 residues.

The chain employs TRBV12-3 or TRBV12-4 and TRBJ1-2, with D hard to call. V lost 6 bases and J lost 8, with 19 bases in between. There are 14 residues in the CDR3. CDR3 in amino acids: CASRGLLSTGGYTF. In nucleotides, the CDR3 is TGTGCCAGCAGGGGGTTACTCAGTACTGGAGGCTACACCTTC.

The chain employs TRBV5-4 and TRBJ1-6; maybe TRBD1 (5 bases). The germline V and J ends were trimmed by 4 bases and 4 bases, with 18 bases remaining between them. The CDR3 contains 17 residues. Germline V gene sequence: CDR1 SGHNT, CDR2 YYREEE (reference sequence). The CDR3 DNA reads TGTGCCAGCAGCCCCGACCCACGGGGGGTATATAATTCACCCCTCCACTTT. It specifies CASSPDPRGVYNSPLHF.

This clonotype occurred many times. The gene calls are TRBV12-3 or TRBV12-4 and TRBJ2-3; TRBD1 agrees at 9 bases. There are 11 residues in the CDR3. The ends lost 10 bases at V and 9 bases at J; junction bases unmatched: 5. The CDR3 reads CATDRGRTQYF. CDR3 sequence (DNA): TGTGCCACGGACAGGGGACGGACGCAGTATTTT.

This clonotype came up a few times. V is TRBV5-1 and J is TRBJ2-7; D is uncertain. V lost 4 bases, J lost 6 bases, and 8 bases lay in between. There are 11 residues in the CDR3. The germline V gene encodes CDR1 SGHRS and CDR2 YFSETQ. CDR3 residues: CASSLQSEQYF. The CDR3 region has the DNA TGCGCCAGCAGCCTCCAATCCGAGCAGTACTTC.

This clonotype was picked up many times. The chain is built from TRBV3-1 and TRBJ2-7; TRBD2 matches at 11 bases. The CDR3 is 15 amino acids. With 2 bases clipped from V and 2 bases from J, the junction kept 2 bases outside the gene matches. Germline CDR1 LGHDT, CDR2 YNNKEL (reference sequence). The CDR3 DNA is TGTGCCAGCAGCCAAAATAGCGGGGGGGCCTACGAGCAGTACTTC. Translated, it gives CASSQNSGGAYEQYF.

This clonotype was found many times. The chain combines TRBV4-1 with TRBJ2-7; D might be TRBD1 (6 bases). The V gene's germline CDR1 is MGHRA and CDR2 YSYEKL. This CDR3 contains 15 residues. V was cut by 0 bases and J by 1 base, with 10 bases left in between. CDR3 DNA sequence: TGCGCCAGCAGCCAAGAAGGCAGGGGATCCTACGAGCAGTACTTC. Encoded protein: CASSQEGRGSYEQYF.

This clonotype has more than one count but fewer than ten. This rearrangement joins TRBV3-1 to TRBJ1-1; no clear D. The CDR3 spans 13 residues. Deletions cut 3 bases from V and 1 base from J, with 6 bases between. Germline CDR1 and CDR2: LGHDT and YNNKEL (reference sequence). CDR3 bases: TGTGCCAGCAGCCATGCCGGGAACACTGAAGCTTTCTTT. Encoded protein: CASSHAGNTEAFF.

The chain has TRBV18 and TRBJ1-5, with D perhaps TRBD1 (6 bases). The CDR3 runs to 15 residues. Trimming pared 3 bases from V and 0 bases from J, leaving 9 bases between. Germline values: CDR1 KGHSH, CDR2 LQKENI. The CDR3 DNA reads TGTGCCAGCTCACCGCGACAGGCTAGCAATCAGCCCCAGCATTTT. This encodes CASSPRQASNQPQHF.

Only a few counts were recorded for this clonotype. The genes are TRBV12-3 or TRBV12-4 and TRBJ1-4; D remains unclear. V was clipped by 8 bases and J by 0 bases, with 10 bases between them. The CDR3 consists of 14 residues. CDR3 protein: CASGRSATNEKLFF. Written as DNA, the CDR3 is TGTGCCAGCGGAAGGAGTGCAACTAATGAAAAACTGTTTTTT.

The V call is TRBV25-1, the J call TRBJ2-5; D assignment may be TRBD1 or TRBD2 (6 bases each). V lost 3 bases and J 5 bases, leaving 10 bases between the germline ends. This CDR3 contains 13 residues. Germline V CDR1 and CDR2: MGHDK, SYGVNS. CDR3 in amino acids: CASSEGGRETQYF. CDR3 DNA sequence: TGTGCCAGCAGTGAGGGGGGCCGGGAGACCCAGTACTTC. Drawing the rest from reference TRBV25-1 and TRBJ2-5, the complete variable domain is EADIYQTPRYLVIGTGKKITLECSQTMGHDKMYWYQQDPGMELHLIHYSYGVNSTEKGDLSSESTVSRIRTEHFPLTLESARPSHTSQYLCASSEGGRETQYFGPGTRLLVL.

The table lists this clonotype with a few counts. The rearrangement joins TRBV23-1 to TRBJ2-7; TRBD1 matches 9 bases. TRBV23-1 is labeled an ORF, and its function is uncertain. This CDR3 is 15 amino acids long. V gave up 2 bases and J gave up 0 bases; unmatched junction bases: 2. The CDR3 reads CASSQRDRDSYEQYF. CDR3 bases: TGCGCCAGCAGTCAAAGGGACAGGGACTCCTACGAGCAGTACTTC.

This clonotype was seen more than once but under ten times. DNA of the CDR3: TGTGCCAGCTCACCAGGGTTGCTAGGGGAAGGTAGAACTGAAGCTTTCTTT. This translates into CASSPGLLGEGRTEAFF. The V gene is TRBV18, the J gene TRBJ1-1; a weak D match, TRBD1 (5 bases). The CDR3 is 17 residues long. Trimming cost V 2 bases and J 5 bases, with 21 bases left between them. Germline loops: CDR1 KGHSH, CDR2 LQKENI.

V gene TRBV4-1 combines with J gene TRBJ1-5, with 7 bases that match TRBD1. CDR3 size: 16 residues. V lost 4 bases to trimming and J lost 7 bases; unmatched junction nucleotides: 13. Germline loops: CDR1 MGHRA, CDR2 YSYEKL. CDR3 sequence reads: CASSPALTTGAQPQHF. In DNA, the CDR3 is TGCGCCAGCAGCCCCGCCCTTACAACAGGGGCACAGCCCCAGCATTTT.

The CDR3: CASSGQGGSYEQYV. The CDR3 DNA follows: TGTGCCAGCAGCGGACAGGGGGGGTCCTACGAGCAGTACGTC. The V call is TRBV6-2 or TRBV6-3, the J call TRBJ2-7; 10 bases match TRBD1. The CDR3 length is 14 residues. Germline V gene lookup returns CDR1 MNHEY and CDR2 SVGEGT. The ends lost 6 bases at V and 1 base at J; junction bases unmatched: 3.

The table lists this clonotype with many counts. The chain has TRBV7-2 and TRBJ2-5; D gene ambiguous. The CDR3 extends over 13 amino acids. Per the germline V gene, CDR1 is SGHTA and CDR2 is FQGNSA. V lost 1 base and J 5 bases, leaving 8 bases between the germline ends. CDR3 amino acids: CASSLDVRETQYF. The CDR3 DNA reads as TGTGCCAGCAGCTTAGACGTACGGGAGACCCAGTACTTC.

This chain connects TRBV3-1 to TRBJ2-1; D is possibly TRBD2 (5 bases). The CDR3 runs 13 residues. The germline V and J ends were trimmed by 5 bases and 4 bases, with 9 bases remaining between them. The germline V gene encodes CDR1 LGHDT and CDR2 YNNKEL (reference sequence). The DNA of the CDR3 is TGTGCCAGCAGCGATACGGGATACAATGAGCAGTTCTTC. Translating it yields CASSDTGYNEQFF.

V and J are TRBV14 and TRBJ2-7; D is possibly TRBD1 (7 bases). V was cut by 6 bases and J by 4 bases, with 16 bases left in between. The germline V gene encodes CDR1 SGHDN and CDR2 FVKESK. The CDR3 spans 14 residues. The CDR3 nucleotides read TGTGCCAGCAGTCAGGGGGGTAAGGAGTACGAGCAGTACGTC. This sequence encodes CASSQGGKEYEQYV.